This T cell receptor (beta chain) comes out of a study of blood T cells in healthy people across ages (dated by TCRdb to about 2015). Turning to the overall study: In model experiments, roughly one uniquely barcoded TCR beta cDNA molecule per two T cells was captured by template switching. Age-related changes in TCR beta repertoire diversity were measured in the study by deep sequencing normalized with unique cDNA molecular identifiers. The study analyzed two additional independent replicas of 1 million unique cDNA reads from the same blood draw for two donors, one aged 18 to 30 and one aged 80 or older. Donors were grouped into four age groups: young (average roughly 15 years), middle-aged (over 35), aged (about 60) and long-lived (about 82). To avoid experimental bias, donors of different ages were randomly spread across the sequencing lanes.

The table lists this clonotype with a few counts. It has no known antigen specificity. Base qualities are not recorded, but no much larger clone differs from it by a single base. Study-wide findings and limitations: The percentage of naive T cells measured by flow cytometry correlated strongly with observed TCR beta diversity. Estimates of total diversity from one million sequenced T cells were regarded as lower bounds and underestimates. Compared with the aged group, more naive CD4+ T cells, fewer expanded clones and increased TCR diversity were shown by the long-lived group, suggesting age selection. Because donor CMV infection status was unknown, age-related changes in expanded clonotypes were potentially confounded. As age increased, observed TCR beta diversity per million T cells dropped in a roughly linear way, and a significant reduction was already evident by age 40. Conclusive comparison of naive and antigen-experienced compartments was prevented by the profiling of bulk unsorted PBMCs.

The donors were some 36 Caucasian individuals from Russia, aged roughly 6 to 100 years, who were systemically healthy. Ten milliliters of peripheral blood were drawn from each donor into EDTA-treated Vacutainer tubes. Ficoll-Paque density-gradient centrifugation was used to isolate PBMCs, with at least 7 million obtained per sample. Trizol reagent was used to extract total RNA from PBMCs, with at least 5 micrograms per sample. The percentages of naive CD45RAhigh/CD27high T cells were determined by flow cytometry on a PBMC aliquot from every donor. Library generation was performed with 5' RACE. These reads were obtained on an Illumina HiSeq 2500. A second PCR of roughly 6 to 11 cycles was run with a J-beta primer mix and a sample-barcoded 5' primer. Each TCR beta cDNA molecule received a unique molecular identifier from a template-switch 5' adaptor carrying 12 random nucleotides. Each sample yielded at least 2.5 million CDR3-containing paired-end reads. First-strand cDNA was synthesized from all RNA with the Mint cDNA synthesis kit, primed by a TRBC-specific oligonucleotide. Following uracil-DNA glycosylase treatment, a first 18-cycle PCR with universal primers M1SS and BC2_uni_R was performed on all cDNA. Turning to the authors' computational methods: Normalization of each sample was performed by random selection of 1 million high-quality reads, each carrying a distinct molecular identifier. Instead of being binned into consensus sequences, reads with shared molecular identifiers were discarded. CDR3 identification, clonotype clustering and error correction used MiTCR with a Q25 quality threshold and the strictest error-elimination algorithm. A nonparametric unseen species model using Euler transformation provided a lower-bound estimate of total TCR beta diversity. TCRdb handled the public reads itself, with Q25 trimming in fastp and clone calling in MiXCR, and kept productive beta chains. CDR3 protein duplicates are merged, each entry listing the most common genes and DNA. It is TCRdb's table, rather than the study itself, that gives the V and J calls and clone size. This sample comprises about 680,000 distinct CDR3 sequences, 49% of them detected only once. The biggest ten clones account for roughly 34% of the sample.

The sequence came from a woman aged 55-75 years in good health. Sequencing was performed on blood.

The CDR3 region has the sequence CASSLVQGGYEQYF. In nucleotide form, the sequence is TGTGCCAGCAGCTTAGTTCAGGGTGGCTACGAGCAGTACTTC. In this chain, TRBV7-2 is recombined with TRBJ2-7; a tentative D match to TRBD1 spans 5 bases. The CDR3 numbers 14 residues from cysteine through phenylalanine. Kept here is only the CDR3 DNA, which spans 42 bases and is read in frame from base 1. From a lookup of the germline V gene, CDR1 and CDR2 are SGHTA and FQGNSA. The junction carries 10 bases between V and J, which are trimmed by 1 base and 3 bases respectively. Extended through the reference TRBV7-2 and TRBJ2-7 proteins, this CDR3 yields the full variable domain: GAGVSQSPSNKVTEKGKDVELRCDPISGHTALYWYRQSLGQGLEFLIYFQGNSAPDKSGLPSDRFSAERTGGSVSTLTIQRTQQEDSAVYLCASSLVQGGYEQYFGPGTRLTVT.